Listed below are T cell receptor beta chains from one sample, sequenced in a study of T-cell reconstitution after alpha-beta-depleted transplantation in children. In TCRdb, the PCR reads were re-called with MiXCR into one record per CDR3 protein. The table shows around 600,000 distinct CDR3 sequences, with roughly 10% occurring only once. This specimen was PBMCs from the stem cell graft donor, taken from the stem cell graft. The origin of the receptors is a human donor who donated a stem cell graft to a child with acute myeloid leukemia. CDR3s include the opening cysteine and the closing phenylalanine or tryptophan. The order of the fields is J gene, clone size, D gene, V gene, CDR3 protein, CDR3 DNA. The D gene is left open where the match is weak. Size values are once, few and many counts, or a class for expanded clones, and some rows have none.

>TRBJ2-7|-|TRBD1|TRBV18
CASSPSPDRPSSYEQYF
TGTGCCAGCTCACCATCCCCGGACAGGCCGAGCTCCTACGAGCAGTACTTC
>TRBJ2-7|-|TRBD2|TRBV12-3/TRBV12-4
CASTTSGPDLEQYF
TGTGCCAGCACTACTAGCGGGCCCGATCTCGAGCAGTACTTC
>TRBJ2-2|few|-|TRBV11-1
CASSPIRSFSGHTQGGELFF
TGTGCCAGCAGCCCCATTAGGAGTTTTAGCGGCCATACCCAAGGCGGGGAGCTGTTTTTT
>TRBJ1-1|many|-|TRBV4-3
CASSQNMNTEAFF
TGCGCCAGCAGCCAGAACATGAACACTGAAGCTTTCTTT
>TRBJ1-1|few|TRBD1|TRBV20-1
CSAPLTGRNTEAFF
TGCAGTGCCCCATTGACAGGGCGGAACACTGAAGCTTTCTTT
>TRBJ2-7|few|TRBD2|TRBV7-2
CASSSTGLAGSYEQYF
TGTGCCAGCAGCTCCACGGGGCTAGCGGGCTCCTACGAGCAGTACTTC
>TRBJ2-1|many|TRBD1|TRBV12-3/TRBV12-4
CASSLGGGHEQFF
TGTGCCAGCAGTTTAGGAGGGGGCCATGAGCAGTTCTTC
>TRBJ1-2|-|-|TRBV5-6
CASSLGGHPSDGYTF
TGTGCCAGCAGCTTGGGAGGACACCCAAGTGATGGCTACACCTTC
>TRBJ2-2|few|-|TRBV6-2/TRBV6-3
CASSYQSTGELFF
TGTGCCAGCAGTTACCAGTCCACCGGGGAGCTGTTTTTT
>TRBJ2-6|-|-|TRBV3-1
CASSQTVGTGANVPTF
-
>TRBJ1-6|-|-|TRBV15
CATSFRALGSPLHF
TGTGCCACCAGCTTCCGGGCCTTAGGGTCACCCCTCCACTTT
>TRBJ2-7|many|-|TRBV7-8
CASSLALQALGEQYF
TGTGCCAGCAGCTTAGCGCTTCAGGCCCTCGGCGAGCAGTACTTC
>TRBJ1-2|few|-|TRBV25-1
CASSEGGLAYGYTF
TGTGCCAGCAGTGAAGGAGGACTGGCCTATGGCTACACCTTC
>TRBJ2-6|many|-|TRBV21-1
CASSKEVGTGANVLTF
-
>TRBJ1-5|many|-|TRBV25-1
CASSFRTLRGRNQPQHF
TGTGCCAGCAGTTTTAGGACACTTAGGGGACGGAATCAGCCCCAGCATTTT
>TRBJ2-7|-|-|TRBV20-1
CSARSTTTEQYF
TGCAGTGCAAGATCGACCACCACCGAGCAGTACTTC
>TRBJ2-1|-|TRBD2|TRBV7-7
CASSPQSSGVPGEQFF
TGTGCTAGCAGCCCGCAATCTAGCGGGGTCCCGGGTGAGCAGTTCTTC
>TRBJ2-6|many|-|TRBV29-1
CSVLHGANVLTF
TGCAGCGTTCTCCATGGGGCCAACGTCCTGACTTTC
>TRBJ2-2|many|TRBD2|TRBV5-1
CASSSGLAGAGELFF
TGCGCCAGCAGCTCCGGACTAGCGGGAGCCGGGGAGCTGTTTTTT
>TRBJ2-1|-|-|TRBV28
CASSSLWGALGNEQFF
TGTGCCAGCAGTTCCCTTTGGGGGGCCTTGGGGAATGAGCAGTTCTTC
>TRBJ2-1|few|-|TRBV10-3
CAISARGINYNEQFF
TGTGCCATCAGTGCCCGCGGGATAAACTACAATGAGCAGTTCTTC
>TRBJ1-6|many|TRBD1|TRBV7-9
CASRTGTGDTYNSPLHF
TGTGCCAGCAGGACCGGGACAGGGGATACCTATAATTCACCCCTCCACTTT
>TRBJ2-3|many|-|TRBV7-2
CASSPPSTGTDTQYF
TGTGCCAGCAGCCCCCCCTCTACCGGCACAGATACGCAGTATTTT
>TRBJ1-1|many|-|TRBV12-3/TRBV12-4
CASSLSQGLSAEAFF
TGTGCCAGCAGCCTATCGCAGGGCCTTAGCGCTGAAGCTTTCTTT
>TRBJ2-5|-|TRBD2|TRBV12-3/TRBV12-4
CASSSTTSGRETQYF
TGTGCCAGCAGTTCAACAACTAGCGGGAGAGAGACCCAGTACTTC
>TRBJ2-5|few|TRBD2|TRBV20-1
CSASYSGGETQYF
TGCAGTGCTAGCTATAGCGGGGGAGAGACCCAGTACTTC
>TRBJ2-5|few|-|TRBV5-1
CASSLGIVSQETQYF
TGCGCCAGCAGCTTGGGTATCGTCTCCCAAGAGACCCAGTACTTC
>TRBJ2-1|-|TRBD2|TRBV12-3/TRBV12-4
CTSCCPEGTSGDCDEQFF
TGTACCAGCTGTTGTCCTGAGGGGACTAGCGGAGACTGCGATGAGCAGTTCTTC
>TRBJ1-2|few|-|TRBV30
CAGNWDAYGYTF
TGTGCCGGAAACTGGGACGCTTATGGCTACACCTTC
>TRBJ2-7|many|TRBD2|TRBV9
CASSVAPSGVPYEQYF
TGTGCCAGCAGCGTAGCGCCTAGCGGGGTCCCCTACGAGCAGTACTTC
>TRBJ2-7|-|TRBD2|TRBV28
CASSFPRLAGAPYEQYF
TGTGCCAGCAGTTTCCCCCGACTAGCGGGAGCACCCTACGAGCAGTACTTC
>TRBJ2-2|-|-|TRBV7-2
CASSHVLELFF
TGTGCCAGCAGCCACGTGCTGGAGCTGTTTTTT
>TRBJ2-1|many|-|TRBV20-1
CSASPHPSSYNEQFF
TGCAGTGCTAGTCCCCACCCGAGCTCCTACAATGAGCAGTTCTTC
>TRBJ1-4|-|-|TRBV4-2
CASSQPPGGSSEKLFF
TGTGCCAGCAGCCAACCCCCCGGGGGGAGTAGTGAAAAACTGTTTTTT
>TRBJ2-1|-|-|TRBV12-3/TRBV12-4
CASKVDPRKRQSEQFF
TGTGCCAGCAAAGTGGACCCGCGGAAACGACAATCGGAGCAGTTCTTC
>TRBJ2-7|many|-|TRBV20-1
CSASHPASGSYEQYF
TGCAGTGCTAGCCACCCAGCGTCCGGCTCCTACGAGCAGTACTTC
>TRBJ2-7|few|-|TRBV6-5
CASSYPGRAGGEQYF
TGTGCCAGCAGTTACCCGGGGAGAGCGGGTGGCGAGCAGTACTTC
>TRBJ2-7|many|TRBD1|TRBV7-2
CASSPRTGTRNEQYF
TGTGCCAGCAGCCCCCGGACAGGGACCCGCAACGAGCAGTACTTC
>TRBJ2-7|many|TRBD1|TRBV4-3
CASSLYRGYEQYF
TGCGCCAGCAGCCTCTACAGGGGGTACGAGCAGTACTTC
>TRBJ1-1|-|-|TRBV29-1
CSVERGRRNTEAFF
TGCAGCGTTGAAAGGGGAAGACGGAACACTGAAGCTTTCTTT
>TRBJ1-2|few|TRBD1|TRBV20-1
CSAPRTGRGYTF
TGCAGTGCTCCGAGGACAGGGAGGGGCTACACCTTC
>TRBJ1-5|few|-|TRBV9
CASSVDGKSNQPQHF
TGTGCCAGCAGCGTAGATGGGAAGAGCAATCAGCCCCAGCATTTT
>TRBJ2-5|few|TRBD1|TRBV7-9
CASSLGQARGTQYF
TGTGCCAGCAGCCTGGGACAGGCCCGTGGGACCCAGTACTTC
>TRBJ1-5|-|-|TRBV20-1
CSARYPGRENQPQHF
TGCAGTGCTAGATACCCCGGCAGGGAAAATCAGCCCCAGCATTTT
>TRBJ2-5|-|-|TRBV27
CASSLGGYLGETQYF
TGTGCCAGCAGTTTAGGCGGGTATCTGGGGGAGACCCAGTACTTC